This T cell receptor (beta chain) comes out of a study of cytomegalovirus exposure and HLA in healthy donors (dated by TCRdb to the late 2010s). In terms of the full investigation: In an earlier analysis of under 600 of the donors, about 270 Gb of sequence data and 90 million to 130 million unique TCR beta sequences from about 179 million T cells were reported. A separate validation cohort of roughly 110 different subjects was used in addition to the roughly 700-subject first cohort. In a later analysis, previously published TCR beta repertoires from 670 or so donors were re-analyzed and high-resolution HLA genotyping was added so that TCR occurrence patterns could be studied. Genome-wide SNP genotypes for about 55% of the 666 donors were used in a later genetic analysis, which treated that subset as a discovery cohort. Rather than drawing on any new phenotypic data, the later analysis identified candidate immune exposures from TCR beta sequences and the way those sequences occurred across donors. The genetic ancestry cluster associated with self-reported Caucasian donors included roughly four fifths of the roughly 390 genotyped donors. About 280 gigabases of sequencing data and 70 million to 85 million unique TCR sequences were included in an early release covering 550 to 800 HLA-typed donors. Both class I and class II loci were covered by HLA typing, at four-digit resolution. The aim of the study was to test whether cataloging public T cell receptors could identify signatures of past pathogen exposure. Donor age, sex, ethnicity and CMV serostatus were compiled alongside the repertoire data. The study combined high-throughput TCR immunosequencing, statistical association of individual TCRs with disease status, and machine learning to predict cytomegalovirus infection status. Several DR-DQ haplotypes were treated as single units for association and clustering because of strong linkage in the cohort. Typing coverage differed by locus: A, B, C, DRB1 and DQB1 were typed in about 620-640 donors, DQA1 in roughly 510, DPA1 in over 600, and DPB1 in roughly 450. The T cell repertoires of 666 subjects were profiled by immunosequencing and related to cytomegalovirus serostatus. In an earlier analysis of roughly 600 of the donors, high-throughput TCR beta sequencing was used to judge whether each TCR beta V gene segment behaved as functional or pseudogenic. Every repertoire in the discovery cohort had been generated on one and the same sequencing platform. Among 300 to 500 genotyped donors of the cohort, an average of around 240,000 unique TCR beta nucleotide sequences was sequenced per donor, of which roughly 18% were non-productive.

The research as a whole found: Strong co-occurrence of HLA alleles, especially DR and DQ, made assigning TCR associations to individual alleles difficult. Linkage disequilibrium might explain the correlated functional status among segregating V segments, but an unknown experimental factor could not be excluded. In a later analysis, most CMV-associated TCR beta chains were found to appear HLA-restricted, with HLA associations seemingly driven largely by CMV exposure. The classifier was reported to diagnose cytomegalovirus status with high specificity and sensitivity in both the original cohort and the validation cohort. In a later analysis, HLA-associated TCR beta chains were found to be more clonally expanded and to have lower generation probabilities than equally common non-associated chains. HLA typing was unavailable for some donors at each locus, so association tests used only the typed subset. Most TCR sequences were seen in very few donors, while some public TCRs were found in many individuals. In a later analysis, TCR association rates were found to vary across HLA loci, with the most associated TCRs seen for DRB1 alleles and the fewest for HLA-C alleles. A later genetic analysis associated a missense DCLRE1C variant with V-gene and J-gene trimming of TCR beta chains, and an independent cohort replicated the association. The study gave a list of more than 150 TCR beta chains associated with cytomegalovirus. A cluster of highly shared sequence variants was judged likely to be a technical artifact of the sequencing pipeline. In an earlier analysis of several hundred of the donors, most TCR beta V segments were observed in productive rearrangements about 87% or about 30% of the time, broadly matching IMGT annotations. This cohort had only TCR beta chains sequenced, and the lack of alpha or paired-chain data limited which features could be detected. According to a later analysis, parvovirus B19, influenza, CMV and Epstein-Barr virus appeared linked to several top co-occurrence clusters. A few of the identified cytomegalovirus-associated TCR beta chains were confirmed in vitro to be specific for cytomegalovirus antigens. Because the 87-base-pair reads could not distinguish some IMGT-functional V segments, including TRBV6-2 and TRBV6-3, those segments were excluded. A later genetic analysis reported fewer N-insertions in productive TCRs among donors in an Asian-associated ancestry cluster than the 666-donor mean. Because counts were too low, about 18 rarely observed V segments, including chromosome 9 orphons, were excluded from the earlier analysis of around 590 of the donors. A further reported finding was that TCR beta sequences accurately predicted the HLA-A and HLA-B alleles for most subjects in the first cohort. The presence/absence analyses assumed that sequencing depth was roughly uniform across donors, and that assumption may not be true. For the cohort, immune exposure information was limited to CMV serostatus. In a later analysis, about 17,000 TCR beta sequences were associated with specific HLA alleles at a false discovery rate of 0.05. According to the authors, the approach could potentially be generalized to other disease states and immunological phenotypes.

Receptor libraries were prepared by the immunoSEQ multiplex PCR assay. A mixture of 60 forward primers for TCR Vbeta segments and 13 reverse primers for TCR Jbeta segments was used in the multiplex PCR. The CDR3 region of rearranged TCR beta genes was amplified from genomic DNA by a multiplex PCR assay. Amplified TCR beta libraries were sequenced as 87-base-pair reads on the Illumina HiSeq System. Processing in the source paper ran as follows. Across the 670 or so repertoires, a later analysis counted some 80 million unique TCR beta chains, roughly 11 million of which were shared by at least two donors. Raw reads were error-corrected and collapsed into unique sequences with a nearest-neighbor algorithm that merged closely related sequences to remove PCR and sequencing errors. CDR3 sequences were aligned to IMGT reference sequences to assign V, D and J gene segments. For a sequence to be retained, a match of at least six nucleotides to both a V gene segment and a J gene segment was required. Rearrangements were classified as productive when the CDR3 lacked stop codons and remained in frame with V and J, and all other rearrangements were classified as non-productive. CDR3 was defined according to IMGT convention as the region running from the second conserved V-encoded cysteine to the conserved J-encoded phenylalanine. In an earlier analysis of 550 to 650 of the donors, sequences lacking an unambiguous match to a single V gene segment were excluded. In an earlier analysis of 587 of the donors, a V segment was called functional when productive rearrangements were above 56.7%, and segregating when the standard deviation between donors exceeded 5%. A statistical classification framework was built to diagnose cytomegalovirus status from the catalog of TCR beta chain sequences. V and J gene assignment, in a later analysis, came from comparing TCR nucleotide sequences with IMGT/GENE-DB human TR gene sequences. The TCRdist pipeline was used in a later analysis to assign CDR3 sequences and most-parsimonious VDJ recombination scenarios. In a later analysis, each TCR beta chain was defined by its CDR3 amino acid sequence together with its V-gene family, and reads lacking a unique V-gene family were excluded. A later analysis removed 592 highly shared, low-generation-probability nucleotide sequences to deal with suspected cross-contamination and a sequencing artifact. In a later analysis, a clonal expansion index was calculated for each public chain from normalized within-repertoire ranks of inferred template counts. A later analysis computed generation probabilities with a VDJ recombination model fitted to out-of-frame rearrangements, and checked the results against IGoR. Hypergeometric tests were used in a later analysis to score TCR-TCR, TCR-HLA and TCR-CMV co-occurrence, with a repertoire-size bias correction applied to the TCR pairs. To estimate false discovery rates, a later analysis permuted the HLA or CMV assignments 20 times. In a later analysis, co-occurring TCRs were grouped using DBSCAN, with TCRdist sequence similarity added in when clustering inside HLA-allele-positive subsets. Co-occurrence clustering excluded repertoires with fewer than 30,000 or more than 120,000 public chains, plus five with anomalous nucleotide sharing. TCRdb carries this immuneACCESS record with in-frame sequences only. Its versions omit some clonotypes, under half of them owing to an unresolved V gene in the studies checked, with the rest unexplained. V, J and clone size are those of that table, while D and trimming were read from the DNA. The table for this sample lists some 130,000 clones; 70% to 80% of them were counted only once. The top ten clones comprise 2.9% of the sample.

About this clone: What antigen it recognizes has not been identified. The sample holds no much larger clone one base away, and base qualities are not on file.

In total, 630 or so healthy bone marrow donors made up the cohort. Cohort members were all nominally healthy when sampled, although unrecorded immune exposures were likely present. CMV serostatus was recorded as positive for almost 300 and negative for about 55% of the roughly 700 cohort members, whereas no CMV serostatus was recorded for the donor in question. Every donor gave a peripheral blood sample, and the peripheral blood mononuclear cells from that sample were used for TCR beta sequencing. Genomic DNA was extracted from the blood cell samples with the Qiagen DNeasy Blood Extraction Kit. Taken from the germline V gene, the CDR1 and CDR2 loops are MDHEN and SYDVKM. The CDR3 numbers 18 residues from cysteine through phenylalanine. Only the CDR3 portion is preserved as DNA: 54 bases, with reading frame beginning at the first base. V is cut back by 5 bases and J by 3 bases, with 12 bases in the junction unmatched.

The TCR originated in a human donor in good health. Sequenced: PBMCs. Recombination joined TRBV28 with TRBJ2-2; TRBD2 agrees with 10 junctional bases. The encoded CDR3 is CASSPLVGLAGDTGELFF. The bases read TGTGCCAGCAGTCCCCTTGTAGGTCTAGCGGGAGACACCGGGGAGCTGTTTTTT.